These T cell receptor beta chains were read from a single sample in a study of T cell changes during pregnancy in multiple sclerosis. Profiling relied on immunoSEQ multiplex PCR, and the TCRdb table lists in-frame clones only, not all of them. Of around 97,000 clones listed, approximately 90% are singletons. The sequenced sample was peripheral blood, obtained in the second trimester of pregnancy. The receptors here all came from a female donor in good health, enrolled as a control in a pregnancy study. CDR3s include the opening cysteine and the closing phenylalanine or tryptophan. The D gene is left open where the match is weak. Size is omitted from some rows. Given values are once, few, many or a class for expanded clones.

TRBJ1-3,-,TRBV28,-,TGTGCCAGCAGTTTGGGACACCTCTTTAACACCATATATTTT,CASSLGHLFNTIYF
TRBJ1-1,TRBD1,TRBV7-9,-,TGTGCCAGCAGCCTCCGACAGGGGGCAAGCACTGAAGCTTTCTTT,CASSLRQGASTEAFF
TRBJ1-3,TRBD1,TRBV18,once,TGTGCCAGCTCACCAGACAGGGATGGAAACACCATATATTTT,CASSPDRDGNTIYF
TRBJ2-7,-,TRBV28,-,TGTGCCAGCAGCCCCAGTATTCCCCCCTACGAGCAGTACTTC,CASSPSIPPYEQYF
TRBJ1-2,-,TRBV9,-,TGTGCCAGCGGCCCCCGGGTTTCAGATGGCTACACCTTC,CASGPRVSDGYTF
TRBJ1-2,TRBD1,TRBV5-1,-,TGCGCCAGCAGCTTGAGCGCAGGGGGTAAAAGTTATGGCTACACCTTC,CASSLSAGGKSYGYTF
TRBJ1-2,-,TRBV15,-,TGTGCCACCAGCAGAGCGGGGGACTTAGCGTATGGCTACACCTTC,CATSRAGDLAYGYTF
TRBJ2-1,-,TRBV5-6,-,TGTGCCAGCAGCTTGACCCCACAAAATGAGCAGTTCTTC,CASSLTPQNEQFF
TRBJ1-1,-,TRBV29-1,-,TGCAGCGTCTCAACAGGGAGGGGCACTGAAGCTTTCTTT,CSVSTGRGTEAFF
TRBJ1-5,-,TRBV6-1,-,TGTGCCATCTCCCAGGGAACTAACGGTCAGCCCCAGCATTTT,CAISQGTNGQPQHF
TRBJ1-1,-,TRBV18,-,TGTGCCAGCTCACCACCGAACGGGAACACTGAAGCTTTCTTT,CASSPPNGNTEAFF
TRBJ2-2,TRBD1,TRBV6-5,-,TGTGCCATCCGCACGACAGGGGGTACCGGGGAGCTGTTTTTT,CAIRTTGGTGELFF
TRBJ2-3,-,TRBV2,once,TGTGCCAGCAGTGAAGCTCTAGCCAGTTGGGATACGCAGTATTTT,CASSEALASWDTQYF
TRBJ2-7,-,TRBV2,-,TGTGCCAGCAGTGTTTTGGGCGACGAGCAGTACTTC,CASSVLGDEQYF
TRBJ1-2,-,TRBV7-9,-,TGTGCCAGCAGCTTTTCCTCCGGGACAAACTATGGCTACACCTTC,CASSFSSGTNYGYTF
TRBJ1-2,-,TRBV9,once,TGTGCCAGCAGCGTAGTCCAGTCCCTTAACTATGGCTACACCTTC,CASSVVQSLNYGYTF
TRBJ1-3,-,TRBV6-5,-,TGTGCCAGCAGCCCTGACAGGTACTCTGGAAACACCATATATTTT,CASSPDRYSGNTIYF
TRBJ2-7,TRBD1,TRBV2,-,TGTGCCAGCAGACGTCGACAGGGGGCAAACCGGGGCTACGAGCAGTACTTC,CASRRRQGANRGYEQYF
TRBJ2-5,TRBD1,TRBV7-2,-,TGTGCCAGCAGCCCCCGGACAGGCAAACAAGAGACCCAGTACTTC,CASSPRTGKQETQYF
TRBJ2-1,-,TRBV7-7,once,TGTGCTAGCAGCCCAGCTGGACAGCCCACCAATGAGCAGTTCTTC,CASSPAGQPTNEQFF